This T cell receptor (beta chain) was identified during a study of blood T cell repertoires in COVID-19. Some clones are missing from TCRdb's copy, which holds only in-frame ones; the method was immunoSEQ multiplex PCR. The sample carries 180,000 or so clones, around four fifths recorded once. This clone has at least ten counts. Germline-derived CDR1 and CDR2 are SGHTA and FQGNSA. CDR3 length: 16 amino acids. The trim removed 1 base at V and 2 bases at J, leaving 5 bases unmatched. This clonotype originated in a woman aged 50 to 65 who had recovered from COVID-19. This rearrangement joins TRBV7-2 to TRBJ2-1; 7 bases fit TRBD2. The specimen sequenced was PBMCs or T cells enriched from blood (not recorded which). The CDR3 DNA sequence: TGTGCCAGCAGCTTAGGGGACTACCGGACCTACAATGAGCAGTTCTTC. It translates to CASSLGDYRTYNEQFF.